Below are 32 T cell receptor beta chains sequenced from a single sample in a study of T and B cells in COVID-19 patients. TRB rearrangements were amplified by multiplex PCR with BIOMED2 TRB-A/B primers. TCRdb independently ran MiXCR on the multiplex PCR reads; one entry per CDR3 protein. The sample yields roughly 11,000 distinct CDR3 sequences, 30% seen once. Each TRB amplification used roughly 220-550 ng of genomic DNA from blood. What was sequenced was blood. The receptors derive from a human donor with active COVID-19.

V is TRBV5-5 and J is TRBJ2-1; tentative D call: TRBD2 (5 bases). This CDR3 has 15 residues. Trimming left V 4 bases short and J 5 bases short, with 16 bases between. The germline CDR1 and CDR2 sequences are SGHKS and YYEKEE (reference sequence). The CDR3 bases are TGTGCCAGCAGCCCCGGTCTGCACGGGGACAATGAGCAGTTCTTC. Its translation: CASSPGLHGDNEQFF.

The V and J genes are TRBV5-4 and TRBJ2-5; 14 bases are a match to TRBD2. The CDR3 is made up of 16 amino acids. V shed 1 base and J 9 bases; nucleotides not matched to a gene: 8. Germline V CDR1 and CDR2: SGHNT, YYREEE (reference sequence). CDR3 amino acids: CASSLRTSGGLGAQYF. The DNA for the CDR3 is TGTGCCAGCAGCTTGAGGACTAGCGGGGGGCTAGGGGCCCAGTACTTC.

This clonotype is medium-sized. The gene calls are TRBV29-1 and TRBJ1-1, with D maybe TRBD1 (5 bases). CDR3 length: 12 residues. CDR1 is SQVTM, CDR2 ANQGSEA, per germline. Trimming shortened V by 7 bases and J by 1 base, and 10 bases separated the two germline ends. CDR3 bases: TGCAGCGGAGGACACACGAACACTGAAGCTTTCTTT. It translates to CSGGHTNTEAFF.

To note about this clonotype: This could be a read error, since a much larger clone is one nucleotide away. V gene TRBV10-3 combines with J gene TRBJ2-3; D call uncertain. In germline, CDR1 is ENHRY, CDR2 SYGVKD. The CDR3 is made up of 14 amino acids. The chain's CDR3 is CASSAVRSTDTQYF. The CDR3 bases are TGTGCCAGCAGTGCGGTCAGGAGCACAGATACGCAGTATTTT.

This clonotype has more than one count but fewer than ten. V gene TRBV7-2 combines with J gene TRBJ2-2; maybe TRBD1 (6 bases). This CDR3 region has 15 residues. Germline CDR1 is SGHTA and CDR2 is FQGNSA. V shed 5 bases and J shed 5 bases, with 15 bases lying between them. The CDR3 sequence is CASSLIGRGTGELFF. The CDR3 coding sequence is TGTGCCAGCAGCCTAATCGGCAGGGGAACCGGGGAGCTGTTTTTT.

This chain joins TRBV5-1 and TRBJ2-3, with D possibly being TRBD2 (6 bases). The V gene's germline CDR1 is SGHRS and CDR2 YFSETQ. The CDR3 has 15 residues. V shed 0 bases and J shed 2 bases, with 10 bases lying between them. CDR3 DNA sequence: TGCGCCAGCAGCTTGGGCGGGACCTCCACAGATACGCAGTATTTT. Amino acid sequence: CASSLGGTSTDTQYF.

This clonotype was found once. A clone one base away is much larger, so this may be a read error. This chain's CDR3 is CASSSGGEQFF. The DNA of the CDR3 is TGTGCCAGCAGCTCTGGGGGCGAGCAGTTCTTC. The chain uses TRBV12-3 or TRBV12-4 and TRBJ2-1, with a possible D match to TRBD1 (6 bases). The CDR3 is made up of 11 amino acids. V was clipped by 6 bases and J by 10 bases, with 10 bases between them.

J is TRBJ1-6 and V is TRBV6-5; D gene ambiguous. CDR1 and CDR2 from the germline V gene are MNHEY and SVGAGI. Trimming stripped 5 bases from V and 6 bases from J, with 11 bases between. The CDR3 loop spans 14 amino acids. Here the CDR3 DNA reads TGTGCCAGCAGTGAAGATGGCCCTAATTCACCCCTCCACTTT. It codes for CASSEDGPNSPLHF.

J is TRBJ1-1 and V is TRBV7-9, with TRBD1 matching 9 bases. V trimming: 5 bases; J trimming: 3 bases; junction bases outside the gene matches: 16. The CDR3 contains 18 residues. Germline CDR1 SEHNR, CDR2 FQNEAQ (reference sequence). CDR3 sequence: CASSVLGQGRTVDTEAFF. The CDR3 DNA reads as TGTGCCAGCAGCGTCCTAGGACAGGGGAGGACCGTCGACACTGAAGCTTTCTTT.

This chain connects TRBV7-2 to TRBJ2-3; unclear D gene. Germline CDR1 SGHTA, CDR2 FQGNSA. The V end lost 6 bases, the J end lost 6 bases, and 19 bases lay between the germline ends. There are 15 residues in the CDR3. CDR3 sequence (DNA): TGTGCCAGCAGTAAGGAAAAGGTTTCCCTGGATACGCAGTATTTT. Protein sequence: CASSKEKVSLDTQYF. Using reference TRBV7-2 and TRBJ2-3 for the parts outside the CDR3, the full variable domain is GAGVSQSPSNKVTEKGKDVELRCDPISGHTALYWYRQSLGQGLEFLIYFQGNSAPDKSGLPSDRFSAERTGGSVSTLTIQRTQQEDSAVYLCASSKEKVSLDTQYFGPGTRLTVL.

The rearrangement uses TRBV13 and TRBJ1-1; 7 positions match TRBD1. The CDR3 length is 15 residues. V was pared by 0 bases and J by 1 base, with 2 bases of the junction left unmatched. Germline assignment: CDR1 PRHDT and CDR2 FYEKMQ (reference sequence). CDR3 coding DNA: TGTGCCAGCAGCTTAGGAGGGGGCAGGAACACTGAAGCTTTCTTT. It is translated as CASSLGGGRNTEAFF.

This sequence joins TRBV7-2 and TRBJ2-1, with D unresolved. V lost 4 bases and J 1 base, leaving 5 bases between the germline ends. The CDR3 consists of 13 residues. Germline assignment: CDR1 SGHTA and CDR2 FQGNSA. Here the CDR3 DNA reads TGTGCCAGCAGCTCAGCTTCCTACAATGAGCAGTTCTTC. It yields the protein CASSSASYNEQFF.

V gene TRBV5-1 combines with J gene TRBJ1-4; 7 bases match TRBD1. Germline V CDR1 and CDR2: SGHRS, YFSETQ. After removal of 5 bases from V and 6 bases from J, the junction contained 7 bases not matched to a gene. This CDR3 is 14 amino acids long. CDR3 protein: CASRLTGTDEKLFF. CDR3 nucleotide sequence: TGCGCCAGCAGGCTGACAGGGACAGATGAAAAACTGTTTTTT.

This clonotype is medium-sized. The chain carries TRBV29-1 and TRBJ2-2, with D uncertain. The CDR3 has 11 residues. Germline V gene sequence: CDR1 SQVTM, CDR2 ANQGSEA. V was shortened by 6 bases and J by 1 base, with 3 bases between the two germline ends. The CDR3 sequence: CSVGNTGELFF. As DNA, the CDR3 is TGCAGCGTAGGGAACACCGGGGAGCTGTTTTTT.

This clonotype came up a few times. J is TRBJ2-3 and V is TRBV7-6; 12 nucleotides line up with TRBD1. V lost 5 bases and J lost 5; bases outside the gene matches: 11. The CDR3 totals 17 residues. The germline CDR1 and CDR2 sequences are SGHVS and FNYEAQ. In DNA, the CDR3 is TGTGCCAGCAGCCGATCACCGGGACAGGGGGCGAGAGATACGCAGTATTTT. As protein: CASSRSPGQGARDTQYF.

This chain links TRBV7-9 with TRBJ2-2; TRBD1 aligns across 7 bases. This CDR3 comprises 15 residues. Germline CDR1 and CDR2: SEHNR and FQNEAQ (reference sequence). With V trimmed by 5 bases and J by 6 bases, 9 bases remained unmatched. CDR3 region: CASSPGGGGSGELFF. CDR3 sequence (DNA): TGTGCCAGCAGCCCAGGGGGTGGCGGTTCCGGGGAGCTGTTTTTT.

This clonotype is categorized as medium-sized. The chain is built from TRBV12-3 or TRBV12-4 and TRBJ2-3; possibly TRBD1 for D (6 bases). The CDR3 has 14 residues. The V end was cut by 7 bases, the J end by 1 base, with 12 bases between. The CDR3 reads CASILGAGTDTQYF. CDR3 DNA: TGTGCCAGCATTCTGGGGGCTGGCACAGATACGCAGTATTTT.

The rearrangement uses TRBV4-3 and TRBJ2-2; TRBD1 or TRBD2 may be the D gene (5 bases each). CDR1 LGHNA and CDR2 YSLEER come from the germline V gene. This CDR3 has 16 amino acids. Trimming cost V 4 bases and J 0 bases, with 12 bases left between them. The CDR3 nucleotides read TGCGCCAGCAGCCGTAAACTAGGGGCGAACACCGGGGAGCTGTTTTTT. Its translation is CASSRKLGANTGELFF.

The CDR3 coding sequence is TGTGCCAGCAGTGAATTGGGGGGGCACTCCTACGAGCAGTACTTC. Its protein product is CASSELGGHSYEQYF. This chain joins TRBV6-5 and TRBJ2-7; D perhaps matches TRBD2 (7 bases). CDR1 is MNHEY, CDR2 SVGAGI, per germline. The V and J ends lost 5 bases and 0 bases respectively, with 14 bases between them. The length of the CDR3 is 15 residues.

Regarding this clonotype: A clone one base away is much larger, so this may be a read error. V usage is TRBV13 and J usage is TRBJ2-7, with D perhaps assigned TRBD1 or TRBD2 (6 bases each). CDR1 is PRHDT and CDR2 is FYEKMQ in the germline V gene (reference sequence). The CDR3 runs 13 residues. Trimming shortened V by 8 bases and J by 6 bases, and 17 bases separated the two germline ends. CDR3 amino acids: CASGLEGGSEQYF. CDR3 bases: TGTGCCAGCGGACTTGAGGGGGGCAGCGAGCAGTACTTC.

This chain joins TRBV12-3 or TRBV12-4 and TRBJ1-6; D is possibly TRBD1 (5 bases). This CDR3 has 13 amino acids. V gave up 6 bases and J gave up 5 bases, with 8 bases separating them. CDR3 sequence reads: CASRVGDNSPLHF. In nucleotides, the CDR3 is TGTGCCAGCAGAGTGGGGGATAATTCACCCCTCCACTTT.

V and J are TRBV30 and TRBJ1-3, with D possibly being TRBD1 (5 bases). Trimming took 0 bases from V and 0 from J, leaving 9 bases between them. Germline values: CDR1 GTSNPN, CDR2 SVGIG (reference sequence). This CDR3 comprises 15 residues. The CDR3 nucleotides are TGTGCCTGGAGTGTTACGGGGGGCTCTGGAAACACCATATATTTT. Its translation: CAWSVTGGSGNTIYF.

The V call is TRBV7-9, the J call TRBJ2-7; D might be TRBD1 (5 bases). In germline, CDR1 is SEHNR, CDR2 FQNEAQ (reference sequence). This CDR3 has 14 amino acids. Trimming stripped 2 bases from V and 3 bases from J, with 11 bases between. In nucleotides, the CDR3 is TGTGCCAGCAGCTTAAAGGCCCAGGGCTACGAGCAGTACTTC. Its protein is CASSLKAQGYEQYF. Combining the CDR3 with reference TRBV7-9 and TRBJ2-7 gives the whole variable domain DTGVSQNPRHKITKRGQNVTFRCDPISEHNRLYWYRQTLGQGPEFLTYFQNEAQLEKSRLLSDRFSAERPKGSFSTLEIQRTEQGDSAMYLCASSLKAQGYEQYFGPGTRLTVT.

There are a few counts of this clonotype. The V and J genes are TRBV5-1 and TRBJ2-6, with D unresolved. V lost 0 bases and J lost 0, with 4 bases in between. CDR1 is SGHRS, CDR2 YFSETQ, per germline. The CDR3 consists of 15 residues. DNA for the CDR3: TGCGCCAGCAGCTTGGAGGTCTCTGGGGCCAACGTCCTGACTTTC. It codes for CASSLEVSGANVLTF. The variable domain in full, completed from reference TRBV5-1 and TRBJ2-6, reads KAGVTQTPRYLIKTRGQQVTLSCSPISGHRSVSWYQQTPGQGLQFLFEYFSETQRNKGNFPGRFSGRQFSNSRSEMNVSTLELGDSALYLCASSLEVSGANVLTFGAGSRLTVL.

The rearrangement joins TRBV19 to TRBJ1-3, with unresolved D. Trimming stripped 5 bases from V and 7 bases from J, with 21 bases between. The CDR3 length is 16 residues. Germline-derived CDR1 and CDR2 are LNHDA and SQIVND (reference sequence). DNA of the CDR3: TGTGCCAGTAGTCAATCCGGGCAGCGCCTTCGGAACACCATATATTTT. Protein sequence: CASSQSGQRLRNTIYF.

This clonotype was seen a few times. This chain links TRBV6-5 with TRBJ2-7; D not resolved. CDR3 size: 14 residues. Germline-derived CDR1 and CDR2 are MNHEY and SVGAGI. The V end lost 7 bases, the J end lost 0 bases, and 13 bases lay between the germline ends. CDR3 nucleotides: TGTGCCAGCACTCGGACGTCTAGCTCCTACGAGCAGTACTTC. This encodes CASTRTSSSYEQYF.

A word on this clonotype: Sequence at one end of the junction differs from germline and may be a read error. The chain recombines TRBV5-6 with TRBJ1-1, with no clear D. The CDR3 runs 14 residues. In germline, CDR1 is SGHDT, CDR2 YYEEEE. The CDR3: CASSFASENTEAFF. The CDR3 region has the DNA TGCGCCAGCAGCTTCGCTTCAGAGAACACTGAAGCTTTCTTT.

The chain has TRBV10-3 and TRBJ2-5; the D is unclear. V lost 0 bases, J lost 5 bases, and 4 bases lay in between. Germline V CDR1 and CDR2: ENHRY, SYGVKD. CDR3 length: 12 amino acids. The CDR3 nucleotides are TGTGCCATCAGTGAGTCGCGGGAGACCCAGTACTTC. This codes for CAISESRETQYF.

As for this clonotype: A junction boundary mismatches the germline segment, possibly from a read error. The chain couples TRBV5-5 to TRBJ2-3, with TRBD2 matching 7 bases. The V gene's germline CDR1 is SGHKS and CDR2 YYEKEE (reference sequence). CDR3 length: 16 amino acids. CDR3 in amino acids: CASSSGGLVYTDTQYF. The CDR3 nucleotides read TGCGCCAGCAGCTCGGGGGGACTTGTCTACACAGATACGCAGTATTTT. Looking up the rest from reference TRBV5-5 and TRBJ2-3 gives the full variable domain: DAGVTQSPTHLIKTRGQQVTLRCSPISGHKSVSWYQQVLGQGPQFIFQYYEKEERGRGNFPDRFSARQFPNYSSELNVNALLLGDSALYLCASSSGGLVYTDTQYFGPGTRLTVL.

CDR3: CASSLASQGTGGYTF. The CDR3 DNA reads as TGCGCCAGCAGCTTGGCCTCGCAGGGAACGGGTGGCTACACCTTC. The chain couples TRBV5-1 to TRBJ1-2, with a weak D call TRBD1 (5 bases). CDR3 length: 15 residues. Between the trimmed V and J ends, which lost 0 bases and 7 bases, there was a span of 16 bases. Germline CDR1 reads SGHRS; CDR2 reads YFSETQ.

By sample share, this clonotype is medium-sized. V is TRBV5-6 and J is TRBJ2-1; 7 bases map to TRBD2. V lost 6 bases to trimming and J lost 8 bases; unmatched junction nucleotides: 17. The V gene's germline CDR1 is SGHDT and CDR2 YYEEEE. The CDR3 is 16 residues long. DNA of the CDR3: TGTGCCAGCAACGAACGGGGCGGGGGAGGTTGGGATGAGCAGTTCTTC. Protein product: CASNERGGGGWDEQFF.

Within the sample, this clonotype is medium-sized. The rearrangement uses TRBV12-3 or TRBV12-4 and TRBJ1-4; D uncertain. V lost 3 bases and J 5 bases, leaving 10 bases between the germline ends. This CDR3 has 14 residues. The CDR3 loop is CASSFNYENEKLFF. The DNA of the CDR3 is TGTGCCAGCAGTTTTAATTACGAAAATGAAAAACTGTTTTTT.